The sequence of this T cell receptor (beta chain) was determined in a study of shared clonotypes between healthy human individuals. Study-wide background: Three plates were used per donor for CD4 naive, three for CD4 memory, two for CD8 naive and one for CD8 memory.

Only in-frame clones appear in the TCRdb table, and some are missing; sequencing was by immunoSEQ multiplex PCR. The repertoire holds over 2 million clones, with around 92% as singletons. Germline V gives CDR1 DFQATT, CDR2 SNEGSKA (reference sequence). The CDR3 length is 11 residues. Trimming left V 6 bases short and J 4 bases short, with 9 bases between. This clonotype originated in a man in his late teens or twenties in good health. Some clones in this sample may be carry-over from other donors' samples. Material: naive CD4+ T cells from PBMCs. The subset here: CD45RA+ positively selected. The J gene is TRBJ1-2, the V gene TRBV20-1, with D uncertain. In DNA, the CDR3 is TGCAGTGCGGAGGCCATCTATGGCTACACCTTC. It specifies CSAEAIYGYTF.